This TCR beta chain was recovered during a study of blood T cell repertoires in COVID-19. Across the study: COVID-19 samples, acute and convalescent, were from the United States, Italy and Spain. T cells, B-cell-depleted T cells, or PBMCs supplied cDNA or gDNA.

Authors' methods: Amplification with reference gene primers provided the estimates of nucleated cell counts. The table came from immunoSEQ multiplex PCR; TCRdb's copy has only in-frame clones and leaves some out. The V and J calls and clone size come from that table; D and trimming were worked out from the DNA. The repertoire consists of around 100,000 clones, with over 75% occurring once and the leading ten covering more than 10%. Losses at the gene ends were 5 bases for V and 5 bases for J; bases not matched to a gene: 9. The CDR3 is 14 amino acids. CDR1 and CDR2 (germline): SEHNR, FQNEAQ (reference sequence).

This rearrangement joins TRBV7-9 to TRBJ2-7, with 7 positions matching TRBD2. The receptor comes from a human donor in a cohort sampled during active COVID-19. Sequences were obtained from peripheral blood. The CDR3 coding sequence is TGTGCCAGCAGCCCGCGACTAGCCCTCCACGAGCAGTACTTC. This gives the protein CASSPRLALHEQYF.